This T cell receptor beta chain is drawn from a study of blood T cells in healthy people across ages. The overall study: In model experiments, template switching was able to capture about one barcoded beta molecule for every two T cells that were present. The study's findings and limits: TCR beta diversity per million T cells fell roughly linearly with age. Expanded clonotype changes were possibly confounded by unknown donor CMV status.

This clonotype was found many times. Antigen unknown. With 3 bases removed from V and 0 bases from J, the gap between germline ends came to 3 bases. This CDR3 contains 13 residues. CDR1 is DFQATT, CDR2 SNEGSKA, per germline (reference sequence). Isolated per sample were at least 6 million PBMCs. The second PCR ran about 6 to 11 cycles with a sample-barcoded 5' primer and J-beta primers. TCRdb fed the 5' RACE reads into MiXCR, producing one record per CDR3 protein. The sample carries roughly 1,800,000 distinct CDR3 sequences, about 50% recorded once. This clonotype was obtained from a woman between 40 and 55 years old in good health. The material sequenced was blood. V gene TRBV20-1 combines with J gene TRBJ2-6; D is unclear. The CDR3 reads CSARVSGANVLTF. DNA of the CDR3: TGCAGTGCTAGGGTCTCTGGGGCCAACGTCCTGACTTTC.